Sequencing of this T cell receptor beta chain was carried out in a study of T cell repertoires in cytomegalovirus infection. Germline-derived CDR1 and CDR2 are SGHVS and FNYEAQ. Unmatched junction bases numbered 14, after V lost 6 bases and J lost 0 bases. The CDR3 is 18 residues long. This clonotype was seen only a few times. Its antigen is unknown. TCRdb reprocessed the reads via MiXCR and lists one record per CDR3 protein. The table includes approximately 120,000 distinct CDR3 sequences, 30% to 40% detected once. This clonotype was sampled from a human donor in good health (CMV status not recorded). Some clones in this sample may be carry-over from other donors' samples. The genes are TRBV7-6 and TRBJ1-2; 9 nucleotides align to TRBD1. Sequencing used CD8+ T cells from cultured PBMCs, obtained from culture after CMV antigen stimulation. In DNA, the CDR3 is TGTGCCAGCAGGAAAGCCGGGACAGGGTTCCTGTCTAACTATGGCTACACCTTC. Its protein product is CASRKAGTGFLSNYGYTF.